The next 15 T cell receptor beta chains were all read from a single sample in a study of graft-versus-host responses after intestinal transplantation. Profiling relied on immunoSEQ multiplex PCR, and the TCRdb table lists in-frame clones only, not all of them. The sample lists about 54,000 clones, less than 95% occurring once. The material was PBMCs, obtained 662 days after intestinal transplant. These TCRs come from a human patient who received an intestinal transplant, so some T cells may come from the graft donor.

The rearrangement links TRBV6-5 to TRBJ1-3; D uncertain. Germline-derived CDR1 and CDR2 are MNHEY and SVGAGI. Trimming pared 0 bases from V and 2 bases from J, leaving 8 bases between. This CDR3 is 15 amino acids long. This CDR3 reads CASSYSRVAGNTIYF. CDR3 DNA sequence: TGTGCCAGCAGTTACTCAAGGGTGGCTGGAAACACCATATATTTT.

The count of this clone is one. The chain recombines TRBV19 with TRBJ1-2; the D is unclear. Trimming pared 1 base from V and 8 bases from J, leaving 14 bases between. The CDR3 loop spans 14 amino acids. Germline V CDR1 and CDR2: LNHDA, SQIVND (reference sequence). Here the CDR3 reads CASSIALGLGGYTF. The CDR3 DNA sequence: TGTGCCAGTAGTATAGCTTTAGGGCTCGGCGGCTACACCTTC.

The chain joins TRBV4-1 to TRBJ2-3; TRBD2 is a possible D gene (7 bases). CDR1 is MGHRA and CDR2 is YSYEKL in the germline V gene. With 0 bases removed from V and 0 bases from J, the gap between germline ends came to 13 bases. CDR3 length: 17 residues. The CDR3 spells CASSQEVAGASTDTQYF. The CDR3 DNA reads as TGCGCCAGCAGCCAAGAAGTGGCGGGGGCTAGCACAGATACGCAGTATTTT.

The chain carries TRBV5-1 and TRBJ2-2; 10 bases are a match to TRBD2. The germline V gene has CDR1 SGHRS and CDR2 YFSETQ. CDR3 length: 17 residues. V was pared by 0 bases and J by 3 bases, with 5 bases of the junction left unmatched. CDR3 bases: TGCGCCAGCAGCTTGGAGGCTAGCGGGGGACACACCGGGGAGCTGTTTTTT. Translation gives CASSLEASGGHTGELFF.

V and J are TRBV6-1 and TRBJ1-4; no reliable D call. The germline gives CDR1 MNHNS, CDR2 SASEGT. The CDR3 length is 15 residues. Trimming removed 0 bases from V and 4 bases from J, with 9 bases in between. Here the CDR3 reads CASSEAGRSNEKLFF. DNA of the CDR3: TGTGCCAGCAGTGAAGCGGGAAGGAGTAATGAAAAACTGTTTTTT.

The genes are TRBV7-2 and TRBJ1-2; no definite D call. Trimming cost V 3 bases and J 5 bases, with 16 bases left between them. The CDR3 runs 15 residues. CDR1 and CDR2 from the germline V gene are SGHTA and FQGNSA. CDR3 protein: CASSFEVVGWYGYTF. The CDR3 DNA sequence: TGTGCCAGCAGCTTTGAAGTGGTAGGGTGGTATGGCTACACCTTC.

V usage is TRBV7-9 and J usage is TRBJ1-5; TRBD1 agrees at 7 bases. The CDR3 consists of 14 residues. V lost 1 base, J lost 9 bases, and 6 bases stayed unmatched. Germline lookup yields CDR1 SEHNR and CDR2 FQNEAQ (reference sequence). The CDR3 coding sequence is TGTGCCAGCAGCTTAGATGGACAGGCGAGGCCCCAGCATTTT. Translated: CASSLDGQARPQHF.

The rearrangement uses TRBV19 and TRBJ2-1; D possibly corresponds to TRBD1 (5 bases). V dropped 3 bases and J dropped 2 bases, with 14 bases sitting between them. The CDR3 is 16 residues long. Germline CDR1 LNHDA, CDR2 SQIVND (reference sequence). CDR3 sequence reads: CASSILGMGPYNEQFF. DNA for the CDR3: TGTGCCAGTAGTATTTTGGGGATGGGGCCCTACAATGAGCAGTTCTTC.

This chain uses TRBV7-2 with TRBJ2-5; TRBD2 matches at 13 bases. Germline V gene data show CDR1 as SGHTA and CDR2 as FQGNSA. The CDR3 contains 15 residues. Trimming took 1 base from V and 9 from J; bases not matched to a gene: 5. The CDR3 loop is CASSLGTSGGASQYF. The CDR3 region has the DNA TGTGCCAGCAGCTTAGGGACTAGCGGGGGTGCGTCCCAGTACTTC. Variable domain in full (rest from reference TRBV7-2 and TRBJ2-5): GAGVSQSPSNKVTEKGKDVELRCDPISGHTALYWYRQSLGQGLEFLIYFQGNSAPDKSGLPSDRFSAERTGGSVSTLTIQRTQQEDSAVYLCASSLGTSGGASQYFGPGTRLLVL.

This clone has only one observation. V is TRBV5-1 and J is TRBJ2-7; 10 bases fit TRBD1. V lost 10 bases and J lost 4; bases outside the gene matches: 5. From germline, CDR1 is SGHRS and CDR2 YFSETQ. This CDR3 spans 12 amino acids. CDR3 DNA: TGCGCCTTCCCGGGACAGGGGTACGAGCAGTACTTC. This codes for CAFPGQGYEQYF.

The V gene is TRBV5-1, the J gene TRBJ2-3, with D perhaps TRBD1 (6 bases). Between the trimmed V and J ends, which lost 1 base and 2 bases, there was a span of 11 bases. CDR1 SGHRS and CDR2 YFSETQ come from the germline V gene. This CDR3 contains 15 residues. The CDR3 nucleotides read TGCGCCAGCAGCTTGCGGACAGCGTTCACAGATACGCAGTATTTT. Encoded protein: CASSLRTAFTDTQYF. The complete variable domain, with remaining parts taken from reference TRBV5-1 and TRBJ2-3, reads KAGVTQTPRYLIKTRGQQVTLSCSPISGHRSVSWYQQTPGQGLQFLFEYFSETQRNKGNFPGRFSGRQFSNSRSEMNVSTLELGDSALYLCASSLRTAFTDTQYFGPGTRLTVL.

DNA of the CDR3: TGTGCAAGTCGCTTAGCGCTCAGGGGGCGCGGTTCACCCCTCCACTTT. As protein: CASRLALRGRGSPLHF. The chain combines TRBV12-2 with TRBJ1-6; the listed D gene, TRBD1, was not tested against the DNA. TRBV12-2 is assigned pseudogene status. This CDR3 region has 16 residues.

The chain couples TRBV4-2 to TRBJ2-1; D perhaps matches TRBD2 (7 bases). Germline lookup yields CDR1 LGHNA and CDR2 YNFKEQ. V was pared by 1 base and J by 3 bases, with 22 bases between. The CDR3 contains 19 residues. As DNA, the CDR3 is TGTGCCAGCAGCCAAGTGGAAGGCGGTGGGGGGGCTGGCTACAATGAGCAGTTCTTC. Residues: CASSQVEGGGGAGYNEQFF.

The V gene is TRBV15, the J gene TRBJ1-2, with D perhaps TRBD1 (5 bases). V was clipped by 3 bases and J by 2 bases, with 16 bases between them. Germline V gene lookup returns CDR1 LNHNV and CDR2 YYDKDF (reference sequence). This CDR3 region has 16 residues. The CDR3 DNA reads TGTGCCACCAGCAGTTCTTCCGGGACGGCAAACTATGGCTACACCTTC. Amino acids: CATSSSSGTANYGYTF.

The CDR3 protein is CASSTGTGNGYTF. CDR3 nucleotides: TGTGCCAGTAGTACCGGGACAGGGAACGGCTACACCTTC. The V and J genes are TRBV19 and TRBJ1-2, with 9 bases lining up with TRBD1. The J segment lost 8 bases and the V segment lost 4 bases, leaving 5 bases of the junction unmatched. The CDR3 is 13 residues long. CDR1 is LNHDA, CDR2 SQIVND, per germline (reference sequence).